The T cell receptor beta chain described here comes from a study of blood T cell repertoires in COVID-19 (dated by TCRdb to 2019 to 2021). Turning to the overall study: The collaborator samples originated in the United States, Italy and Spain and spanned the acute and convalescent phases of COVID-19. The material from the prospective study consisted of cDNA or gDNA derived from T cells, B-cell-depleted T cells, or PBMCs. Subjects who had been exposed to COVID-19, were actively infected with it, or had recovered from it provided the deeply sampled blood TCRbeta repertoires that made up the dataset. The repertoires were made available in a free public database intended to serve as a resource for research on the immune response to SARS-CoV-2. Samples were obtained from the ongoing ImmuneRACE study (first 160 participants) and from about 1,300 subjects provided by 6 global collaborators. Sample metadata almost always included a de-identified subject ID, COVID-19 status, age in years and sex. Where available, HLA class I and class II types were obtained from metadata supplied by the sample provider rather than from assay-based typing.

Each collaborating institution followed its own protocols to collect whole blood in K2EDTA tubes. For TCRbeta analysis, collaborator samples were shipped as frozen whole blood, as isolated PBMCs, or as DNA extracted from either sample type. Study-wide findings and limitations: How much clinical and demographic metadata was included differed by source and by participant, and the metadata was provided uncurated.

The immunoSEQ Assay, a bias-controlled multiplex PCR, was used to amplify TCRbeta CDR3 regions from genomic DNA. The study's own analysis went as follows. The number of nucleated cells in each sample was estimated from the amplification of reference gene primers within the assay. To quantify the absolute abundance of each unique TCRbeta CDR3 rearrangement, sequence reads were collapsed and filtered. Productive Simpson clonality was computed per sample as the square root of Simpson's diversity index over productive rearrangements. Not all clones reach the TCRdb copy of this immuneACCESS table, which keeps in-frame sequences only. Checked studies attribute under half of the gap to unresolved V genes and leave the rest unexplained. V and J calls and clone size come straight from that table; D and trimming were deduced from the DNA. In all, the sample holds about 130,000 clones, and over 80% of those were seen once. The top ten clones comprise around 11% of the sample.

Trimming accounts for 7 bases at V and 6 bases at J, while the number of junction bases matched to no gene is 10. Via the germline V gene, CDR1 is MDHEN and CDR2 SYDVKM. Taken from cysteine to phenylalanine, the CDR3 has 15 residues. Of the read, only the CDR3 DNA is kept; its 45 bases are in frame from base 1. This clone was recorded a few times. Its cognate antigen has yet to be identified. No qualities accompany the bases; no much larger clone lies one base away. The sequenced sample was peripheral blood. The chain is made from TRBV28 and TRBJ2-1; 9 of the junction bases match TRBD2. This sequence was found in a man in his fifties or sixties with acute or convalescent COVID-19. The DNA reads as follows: TGTGCCAGCAAAGAAGGCGGGACTAGCACCAATGAGCAGTTCTTC. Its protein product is CASKEGGTSTNEQFF. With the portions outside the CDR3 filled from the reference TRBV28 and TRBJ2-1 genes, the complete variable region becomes DVKVTQSSRYLVKRTGEKVFLECVQDMDHENMFWYRQDPGLGLRLIYFSYDVKMKEKGDIPEGYSVSREKKERFSLILESASTNQTSMYLCASKEGGTSTNEQFFGPGTRLTVL.